A selection of T cell receptor beta chains follows, all from one sample in a study of T cells after yellow fever vaccination. TCRdb independently ran MiXCR on the 5' RACE reads; one entry per CDR3 protein. The data hold approximately 580,000 distinct CDR3 sequences, with about 15% observed a single time. This sample comprised PBMCs, obtained around 5 days after the first yellow fever vaccination. These receptors were taken from a man younger than 30 who received the YFV17D yellow fever vaccine. Each CDR3 is given with its conserved first and last residue. Each record gives: J gene, clone size, V gene, CDR3 length, D gene, CDR3 protein, CDR3 DNA. D genes are given only for firm matches. Size is omitted from some rows. Given values are once, few, many or a class for expanded clones.

>TRBJ1-2|few|TRBV5-1|15|.
CASSLLIGANYGYTF
TGCGCCAGCAGTCTCCTGATAGGAGCTAACTATGGCTACACCTTC
>TRBJ2-7|many|TRBV6-1|15|.
CASSRYRVSSYEQYF
TGTGCCAGCAGTCGATACAGGGTTAGCTCCTACGAGCAGTACTTC
>TRBJ2-7|few|TRBV20-1|13|TRBD1
CSATTGGIYEQYF
TGCAGTGCCACGACAGGGGGGATCTACGAGCAGTACTTC
>TRBJ1-2|.|TRBV7-2|15|.
CASSFTGILTYGYTF
TGTGCCAGCAGCTTCACAGGGATCTTGACCTATGGCTACACCTTC
>TRBJ2-1|once|TRBV5-5|11|.
CASSSDTKQFF
TGTGCCAGCAGCTCCGACACCAAGCAGTTCTTC
>TRBJ2-7|few|TRBV6-1|12|.
CASQADVYEQYF
TGTGCCAGCCAGGCGGATGTCTACGAGCAGTACTTC
>TRBJ2-5|many|TRBV7-2|17|.
CASSPPVLAMYQETQYF
TGTGCCAGCAGCCCCCCTGTTTTGGCGATGTACCAAGAGACCCAGTACTTC
>TRBJ1-6|.|TRBV5-1|17|TRBD1
CASSLGQGAFGNSPLHF
TGCGCCAGCAGCTTGGGCCAGGGGGCGTTTGGGAATTCACCCCTCCACTTT
>TRBJ2-3|few|TRBV5-1|16|TRBD2
CASSLWEGLSTDTQYF
TGCGCCAGCAGCTTGTGGGAGGGACTCAGCACAGATACGCAGTATTTT
>TRBJ1-4|.|TRBV4-1|15|TRBD1
CASSQEGQVNEKLFF
TGCGCCAGCAGCCAGGAGGGACAGGTTAATGAAAAACTGTTTTTT
>TRBJ2-6|few|TRBV5-6|19|.
CASSLGLLGQTSGANVLTF
TGTGCCAGCAGCTTGGGTTTGTTAGGACAGACTTCTGGGGCCAACGTCCTGACTTTC
>TRBJ1-4|few|TRBV5-1|15|TRBD1
CASSSQGAQGEKLFF
TGCGCCAGCAGCTCCCAGGGGGCCCAGGGTGAAAAACTGTTTTTT
>TRBJ1-3|.|TRBV12-3/TRBV12-4|14|.
CASRYTGTGNTIYF
TGTGCCAGCAGATATACAGGGACTGGAAACACCATATATTTT
>TRBJ1-1|.|TRBV19|12|.
CASSMVNTEAFF
TGTGCCAGTAGTATGGTGAACACTGAAGCTTTCTTT
>TRBJ1-5|.|TRBV7-6|18|.
CASSPLPAGDLNNQPQHF
TGTGCCAGCAGCCCACTACCGGCGGGGGATCTTAACAATCAGCCCCAGCATTTT
>TRBJ1-1|few|TRBV11-2|15|.
CASSSPATSGTEAFF
TGTGCCAGCAGCTCCCCGGCCACCTCCGGCACTGAAGCTTTCTTT
>TRBJ1-4|.|TRBV12-3/TRBV12-4|14|.
CASRKAGGGEKLFF
TGTGCCAGCAGGAAGGCGGGCGGGGGTGAAAAACTGTTTTTT
>TRBJ2-2|.|TRBV4-3|16|TRBD2
CASSQRGGARTGELFF
TGCGCCAGCAGCCAACGCGGGGGGGCTCGGACCGGGGAGCTGTTTTTT
>TRBJ1-2|few|TRBV20-1|13|.
CSARAGIDYGYTF
TGCAGTGCTAGAGCTGGGATAGACTATGGCTACACCTTC
>TRBJ2-7|.|TRBV2|13|.
CASSGADRYEQYF
TGTGCCAGCAGTGGGGCGGACCGCTACGAGCAGTACTTC
>TRBJ2-1|.|TRBV28|13|.
CASRVPGTNEQFF
TGTGCCAGCAGAGTTCCCGGGACCAATGAGCAGTTCTTC
>TRBJ1-1|.|TRBV20-1|11|.
CSAADGIEAFF
TGCAGTGCTGCGGACGGGATTGAAGCTTTCTTT
>TRBJ2-4|few|TRBV4-3|18|TRBD2
CASSRAGTSGGTKNIQYF
TGCGCCAGCAGTCGTGCCGGGACTAGCGGGGGAACCAAAAACATTCAGTACTTC
>TRBJ1-5|few|TRBV4-2|15|.
CASSQRGKVDQPQHF
TGTGCCAGCAGCCAACGGGGGAAGGTAGATCAGCCCCAGCATTTT
>TRBJ2-2|.|TRBV6-2/TRBV6-3|16|.
CASSYGGNDNTGELFF
TGTGCCAGCAGTTACGGAGGCAACGATAACACCGGGGAGCTGTTTTTT
>TRBJ1-6|few|TRBV4-1|14|.
CASSQEIGVSPLHF
TGCGCCAGCAGCCAAGAAATAGGGGTTTCACCCCTCCACTTT